This T cell receptor (beta chain) stems from a study of cytomegalovirus exposure and HLA in healthy donors (dated by TCRdb to about 2017). About the study as a whole: According to an earlier analysis of 587 of the donors, 150 million to 200 million T cells yielded approximately 120 million unique TCR beta sequences and 276 Gb of sequence data. Around 320 gigabases of sequencing data and 70 million to 100 million unique TCR sequences were included in an early release covering about 620 HLA-typed donors. Of the roughly 410 genotyped donors, approximately 80% were placed in the genetic ancestry cluster associated with self-reported Caucasian donors. The study aimed to test whether cataloging public T cell receptors could reveal signatures of past pathogen exposure. The study used immunosequencing to profile the T cell repertoires of several hundred subjects and linked those repertoires to cytomegalovirus serostatus. In addition to the first cohort of about 650 subjects, a separate validation cohort of over 90 different subjects was used. To predict cytomegalovirus infection status, the study brought together high-throughput TCR immunosequencing, statistical association of individual TCRs with disease status, and machine learning. A later analysis re-examined previously published TCR beta repertoires from several hundred donors and added high-resolution HLA genotyping to investigate patterns of TCR occurrence. In the later analysis, no new phenotypic data were used to find candidate immune exposures; instead, reliance was placed on TCR beta sequences and their occurrence across donors. In an earlier analysis of 550 to 700 of the donors, high-throughput TCR beta sequencing was used to judge whether each TCR beta V gene segment behaved as functional or pseudogenic. Donor age, sex, ethnicity and CMV serostatus were compiled together with the repertoire data. In a later genetic analysis, genome-wide SNP genotypes for 398 of the 666 donors were used, and that subset was treated as a discovery cohort. Every repertoire in the discovery cohort had been generated on one and the same sequencing platform. HLA typing covered class I and class II loci at four-digit resolution. Typing coverage varied by locus: about 629-640 donors for A, B, C, DRB1 and DQB1; around 560 for DQA1; 606 for DPA1; roughly 450 for DPB1. About 5 DR-DQ haplotypes were handled as single units for association and clustering, since linkage in the cohort was strong. Among over 350 genotyped donors of the cohort, an average of around 240,000 unique TCR beta nucleotide sequences were sequenced per donor, about a sixth of them non-productive.

CDR1 is given as MNHEY and CDR2 as SVGAGI, both from the germline V gene. The V end gives up 5 bases and the J end 13 bases, leaving 12 bases in the junction not matched to a gene. The CDR3 numbers 15 residues from cysteine through phenylalanine. Solely the CDR3 DNA is kept, with 45 bases framed from the first base. The cohort was made up of approximately 700 healthy bone marrow donors. All cohort members were sampled while nominally healthy, although unrecorded immune exposures were likely present. The donor tested CMV seropositive, placing the donor among the 250 to 350 seropositive members of the cohort. A peripheral blood sample was provided by each donor, and peripheral blood mononuclear cells were used for TCR beta sequencing. The Qiagen DNeasy Blood Extraction Kit was used to extract genomic DNA from the blood cell samples. The study at large found these results: In a later analysis, HLA-associated TCR beta chains were found to be more clonally expanded and to have lower generation probabilities than equally common non-associated chains. Sequencing depth was assumed to be roughly uniform across donors in the presence/absence analyses, though that assumption may not hold. In the study, 150 to 200 TCR beta chains were listed as associated with cytomegalovirus. A further reported finding was that TCR beta sequences accurately predicted the HLA-A and HLA-B alleles for most subjects in the first cohort. In a later analysis, the rate of TCR association differed among HLA loci, with DRB1 alleles having the most associated TCRs and HLA-C alleles having the fewest. Cytomegalovirus status was reported to be diagnosed by the classifier with high specificity and sensitivity in both the original and validation cohorts. Because HLA typing was unavailable for some donors at each locus, only the typed subset was used in association tests. An earlier analysis of several hundred of the donors showed that most TCR beta V segments appeared in productive rearrangements either about 90% or about 30% of the time, which broadly matched IMGT annotations. A later analysis found that most CMV-associated TCR beta chains appeared HLA-restricted, with HLA associations seemingly driven largely by CMV exposure. In vitro tests confirmed that three of the cytomegalovirus-associated TCR beta chains recognize cytomegalovirus antigens. An association between a missense DCLRE1C variant and V-gene and J-gene trimming of TCR beta chains was found in a later genetic analysis and replicated in an independent cohort. Because counts were too low, under 20 rarely observed V segments, including chromosome 9 orphons, were left out of the earlier analysis of some 600 of the donors. Correlated functional status among segregating V segments might reflect linkage disequilibrium, but an unknown experimental factor could not be ruled out. When HLA alleles, especially DR and DQ, strongly co-occurred, attributing TCR associations to individual alleles was difficult. A group of highly shared sequence variants was considered likely to be a technical artifact of the sequencing pipeline. Immune exposure information for the cohort was limited to CMV serostatus. Some IMGT-functional V segments, including TRBV6-2 and TRBV6-3, could not be told apart with the 87-base-pair reads, so those segments were excluded. A later genetic analysis reported fewer N-insertions in productive TCRs among donors in an Asian-associated ancestry cluster than the roughly 650-donor mean. It was suggested by the authors that the approach could potentially be generalized to other disease states and immunological phenotypes. A later analysis associated approximately 17,000 TCR beta sequences with specific HLA alleles at a false discovery rate of 0.05. Most TCR sequences were observed very rarely across donors, whereas some public TCRs were present in many individuals. According to a later analysis, parvovirus B19, influenza, CMV and Epstein-Barr virus appeared linked to several top co-occurrence clusters. This cohort had only TCR beta chains sequenced, and the lack of alpha or paired-chain data limited which features could be detected.

The library relied on the immunoSEQ multiplex PCR assay. For the multiplex PCR, a mixture combining 60 forward primers for TCR Vbeta segments and 13 reverse primers for TCR Jbeta segments was used. A multiplex PCR assay on genomic DNA amplified the CDR3 region of rearranged TCR beta genes. On the Illumina HiSeq System, the amplified TCR beta libraries were sequenced as 87-base-pair reads. In the paper's pipeline: Across the 500 to 850 repertoires, a later analysis counted approximately 83 million unique TCR beta chains, approximately 10 million of which were shared by at least two donors. To remove PCR and sequencing errors, raw reads were error-corrected and collapsed into unique sequences using a nearest-neighbor algorithm that merged closely related sequences. To assign V, D and J gene segments, CDR3 sequences were aligned to IMGT reference sequences. For a sequence to be retained, a match of at least six nucleotides to both a V gene segment and a J gene segment was required. Rearrangements were called productive when the CDR3 lacked stop codons and stayed in frame with V and J; all others were non-productive. CDR3 was defined by IMGT convention, running from the second conserved V-encoded cysteine to the conserved J-encoded phenylalanine. The earlier analysis of about 590 of the donors excluded sequences that lacked an unambiguous match to a single V gene segment. An earlier analysis of 500 to 700 of the donors classified V segments as functional when productive rearrangements were above 56.7% and as segregating when the standard deviation between donors was above 5%. A statistical classification framework was developed to diagnose cytomegalovirus status using the catalog of TCR beta chain sequences. V and J gene assignment, in a later analysis, came from comparing TCR nucleotide sequences with IMGT/GENE-DB human TR gene sequences. Using the TCRdist pipeline, a later analysis assigned CDR3 sequences along with most-parsimonious VDJ recombination scenarios. In a later analysis, every TCR beta chain was defined by the combination of its CDR3 amino acid sequence and its V-gene family, and reads without a unique V-gene family were dropped. To address suspected cross-contamination and a sequencing artifact, a later analysis removed around 590 highly shared, low-generation-probability nucleotide sequences. In a later analysis, a clonal expansion index for each public chain was calculated from normalized within-repertoire ranks of inferred template counts. In a later analysis, generation probabilities were computed with a VDJ recombination model fitted to out-of-frame rearrangements, and the resulting probabilities were checked against IGoR. In a later analysis, TCR-TCR, TCR-HLA and TCR-CMV co-occurrence was scored with hypergeometric tests, and a repertoire-size bias correction was applied to TCR pairs. False discovery rates were estimated in a later analysis by permuting HLA or CMV assignments 20 times. In a later analysis, co-occurring TCRs were grouped using DBSCAN, and TCRdist sequence similarity was added for clustering within HLA-allele-positive subsets. Repertoires with fewer than 30,000 or more than 120,000 public chains were left out of co-occurrence clustering, as were roughly five repertoires with anomalous nucleotide sharing. Held by TCRdb, this immuneACCESS table contains in-frame sequences only and omits some clones. Under half of the omission traces to an unresolved V gene where checked; the cause of the rest is unknown. D and trimming come from the DNA, and the V and J calls and clone size come from that table. The sample yields about 160,000 clones; 70% to 75% were counted once. Around 4.6% of the sample lies in the top ten.

Notes on this clone: Its antigen specificity is not known. There are no base qualities to consult, and no much larger clone falls within one base.

Here the chain combines TRBV6-5 and TRBJ2-1; the central 12 bases match TRBD1. This TCR was sampled from a man between 18 and 29 years old in good health and CMV-seropositive. The material sequenced was PBMCs. The CDR3 sequence is CASSRGTGGLVDQFF. The DNA is as follows: TGTGCCAGCAGTCGGGGGACAGGGGGCTTGGTTGACCAGTTCTTC.